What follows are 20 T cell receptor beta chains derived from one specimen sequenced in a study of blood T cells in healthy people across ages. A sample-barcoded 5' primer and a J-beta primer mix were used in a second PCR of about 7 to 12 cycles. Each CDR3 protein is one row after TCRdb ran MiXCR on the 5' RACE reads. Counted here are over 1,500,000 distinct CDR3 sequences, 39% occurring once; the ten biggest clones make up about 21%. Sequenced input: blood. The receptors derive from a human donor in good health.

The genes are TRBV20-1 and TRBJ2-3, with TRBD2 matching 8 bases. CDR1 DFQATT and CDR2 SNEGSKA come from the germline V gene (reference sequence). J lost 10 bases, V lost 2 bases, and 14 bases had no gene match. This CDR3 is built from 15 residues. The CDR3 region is CSARLFGGAGDAQYF. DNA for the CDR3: TGCAGTGCTAGATTATTCGGGGGGGCAGGGGATGCGCAGTATTTT.

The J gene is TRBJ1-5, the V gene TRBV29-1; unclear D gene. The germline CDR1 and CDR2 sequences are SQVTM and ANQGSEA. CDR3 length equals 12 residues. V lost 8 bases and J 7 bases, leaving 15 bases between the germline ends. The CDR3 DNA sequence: TGCAGCCTTTTTCCCTGGCGGCAGCCCCAGCATTTT. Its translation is CSLFPWRQPQHF.

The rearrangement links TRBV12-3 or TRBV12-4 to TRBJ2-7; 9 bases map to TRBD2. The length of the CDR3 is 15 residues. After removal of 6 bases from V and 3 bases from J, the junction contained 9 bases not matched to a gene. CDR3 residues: CASSQSGGHFYEQYF. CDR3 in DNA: TGTGCCAGCAGCCAAAGCGGGGGGCATTTCTACGAGCAGTACTTC.

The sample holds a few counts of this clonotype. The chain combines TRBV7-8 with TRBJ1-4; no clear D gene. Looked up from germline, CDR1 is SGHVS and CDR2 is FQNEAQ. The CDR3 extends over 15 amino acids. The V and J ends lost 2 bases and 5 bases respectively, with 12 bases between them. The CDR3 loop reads CASSLMALANEKLFF. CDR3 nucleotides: TGTGCCAGCAGCTTAATGGCTCTGGCGAATGAAAAACTGTTTTTT.

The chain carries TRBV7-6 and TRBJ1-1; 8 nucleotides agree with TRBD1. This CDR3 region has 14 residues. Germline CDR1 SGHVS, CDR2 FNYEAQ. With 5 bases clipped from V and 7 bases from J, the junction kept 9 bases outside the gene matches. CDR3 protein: CASSNLGQGDEAFF. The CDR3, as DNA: TGTGCCAGCAGCAACCTAGGACAGGGAGATGAAGCTTTCTTT. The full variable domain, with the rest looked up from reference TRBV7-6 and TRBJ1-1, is GAGVSQSPRYKVTKRGQDVALRCDPISGHVSLYWYRQALGQGPEFLTYFNYEAQQDKSGLPNDRFSAERPEGSISTLTIQRTEQRDSAMYRCASSNLGQGDEAFFGQGTRLTVV.

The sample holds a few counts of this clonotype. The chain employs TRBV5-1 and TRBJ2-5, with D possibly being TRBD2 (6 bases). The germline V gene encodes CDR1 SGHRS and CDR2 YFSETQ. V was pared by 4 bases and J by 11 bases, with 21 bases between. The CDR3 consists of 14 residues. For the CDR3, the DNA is TGCGCCAGCAGCGTCGGGCTACAAATACGGGAGCAGTACTTC. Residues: CASSVGLQIREQYF.

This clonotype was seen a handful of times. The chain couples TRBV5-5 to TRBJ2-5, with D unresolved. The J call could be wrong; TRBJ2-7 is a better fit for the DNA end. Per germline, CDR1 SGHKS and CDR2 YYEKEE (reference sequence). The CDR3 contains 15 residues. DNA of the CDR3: TGTGCCAGCAGCTCGAGCCCTTGGGGTTTCGACGAGCAGTACTTC. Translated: CASSSSPWGFDEQYF.

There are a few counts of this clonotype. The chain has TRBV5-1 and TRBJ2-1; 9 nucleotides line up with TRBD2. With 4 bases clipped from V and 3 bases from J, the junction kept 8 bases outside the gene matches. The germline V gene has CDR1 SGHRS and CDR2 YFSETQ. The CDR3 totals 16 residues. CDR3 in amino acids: CASSGAMRGGYNEQFF. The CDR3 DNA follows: TGCGCCAGCAGCGGAGCTATGCGGGGGGGCTACAATGAGCAGTTCTTC.

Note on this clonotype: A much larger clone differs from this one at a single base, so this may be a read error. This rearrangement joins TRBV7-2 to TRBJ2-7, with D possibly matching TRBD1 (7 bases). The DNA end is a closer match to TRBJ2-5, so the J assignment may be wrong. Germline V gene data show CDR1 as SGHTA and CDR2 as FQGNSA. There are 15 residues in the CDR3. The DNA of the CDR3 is TGTGCCAACAGCTTAGGGGGCGGGGACCGTAAGACCCAGTACTTC. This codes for CANSLGGGDRKTQYF.

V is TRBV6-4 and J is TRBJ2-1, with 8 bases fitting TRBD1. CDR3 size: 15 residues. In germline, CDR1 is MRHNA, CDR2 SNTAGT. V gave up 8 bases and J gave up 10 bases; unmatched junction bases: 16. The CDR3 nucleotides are TGTGCCAGCGCCGACTTTGGGACAGGCTCAGGAGAGCAGTTCTTC. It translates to CASADFGTGSGEQFF.

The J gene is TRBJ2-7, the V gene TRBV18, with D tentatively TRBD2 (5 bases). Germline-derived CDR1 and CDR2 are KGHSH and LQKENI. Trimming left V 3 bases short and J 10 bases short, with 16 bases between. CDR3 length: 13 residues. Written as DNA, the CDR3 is TGTGCCAGCTCACCCGGCAGCCCGGAGGCCCAGTACTTC. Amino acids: CASSPGSPEAQYF.

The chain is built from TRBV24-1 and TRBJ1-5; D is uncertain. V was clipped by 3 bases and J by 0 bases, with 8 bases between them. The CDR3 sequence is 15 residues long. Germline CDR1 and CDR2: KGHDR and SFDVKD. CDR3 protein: CATSDDNYSNQPQHF. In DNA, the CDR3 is TGTGCCACCAGTGATGACAACTATAGCAATCAGCCCCAGCATTTT.

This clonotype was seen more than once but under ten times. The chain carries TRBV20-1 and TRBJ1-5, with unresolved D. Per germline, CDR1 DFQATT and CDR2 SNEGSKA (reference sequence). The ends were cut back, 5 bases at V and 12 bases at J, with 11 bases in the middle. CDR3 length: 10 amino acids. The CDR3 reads CSAHTGIQHF. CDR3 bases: TGCAGTGCTCACACCGGGATCCAGCATTTT.

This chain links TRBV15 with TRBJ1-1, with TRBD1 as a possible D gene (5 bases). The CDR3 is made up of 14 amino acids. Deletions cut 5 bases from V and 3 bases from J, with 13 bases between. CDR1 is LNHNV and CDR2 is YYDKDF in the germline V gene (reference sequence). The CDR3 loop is CATSPTGGDTEAFF. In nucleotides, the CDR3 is TGTGCCACCAGCCCAACGGGAGGGGACACTGAAGCTTTCTTT. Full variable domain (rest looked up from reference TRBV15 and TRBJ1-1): DAMVIQNPRYQVTQFGKPVTLSCSQTLNHNVMYWYQQKSSQAPKLLFHYYDKDFNNEADTPDNFQSRRPNTSFCFLDIRSPGLGDTAMYLCATSPTGGDTEAFFGQGTRLTVV.

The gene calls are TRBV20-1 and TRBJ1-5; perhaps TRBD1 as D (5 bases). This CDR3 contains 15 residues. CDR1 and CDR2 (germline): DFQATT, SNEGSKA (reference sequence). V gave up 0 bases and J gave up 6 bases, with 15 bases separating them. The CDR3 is CSARDQGGFFQPQHF. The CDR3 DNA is TGCAGTGCTAGAGATCAGGGCGGGTTTTTTCAGCCCCAGCATTTT.

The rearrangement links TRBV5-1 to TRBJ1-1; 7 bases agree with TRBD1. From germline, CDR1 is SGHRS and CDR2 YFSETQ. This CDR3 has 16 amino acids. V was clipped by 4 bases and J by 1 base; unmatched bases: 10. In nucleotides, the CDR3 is TGCGCCAGCAGCCCTGGCGGGACAGCGGGGAACACTGAAGCTTTCTTT. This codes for CASSPGGTAGNTEAFF.

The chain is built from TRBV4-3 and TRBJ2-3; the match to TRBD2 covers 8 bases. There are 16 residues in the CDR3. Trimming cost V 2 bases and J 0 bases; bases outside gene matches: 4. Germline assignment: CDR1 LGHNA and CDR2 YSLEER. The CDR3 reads CASSQLAGDSTDTQYF. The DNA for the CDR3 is TGCGCCAGCAGCCAACTAGCGGGTGATAGCACAGATACGCAGTATTTT.

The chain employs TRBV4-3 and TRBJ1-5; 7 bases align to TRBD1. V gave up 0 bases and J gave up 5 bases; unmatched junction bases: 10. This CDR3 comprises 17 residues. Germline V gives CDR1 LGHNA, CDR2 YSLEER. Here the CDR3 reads CASSQDKKGTDHQPQHF. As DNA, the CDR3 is TGCGCCAGCAGCCAAGACAAGAAGGGGACAGATCATCAGCCCCAGCATTTT.

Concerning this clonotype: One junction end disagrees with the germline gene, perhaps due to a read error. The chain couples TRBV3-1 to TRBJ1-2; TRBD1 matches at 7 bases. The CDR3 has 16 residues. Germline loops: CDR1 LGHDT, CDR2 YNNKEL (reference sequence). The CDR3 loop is CASSQELQGEIGGHTF. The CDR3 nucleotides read TGTGCCAGCAGCCAAGAATTGCAGGGGGAGATAGGTGGCCACACCTTC.

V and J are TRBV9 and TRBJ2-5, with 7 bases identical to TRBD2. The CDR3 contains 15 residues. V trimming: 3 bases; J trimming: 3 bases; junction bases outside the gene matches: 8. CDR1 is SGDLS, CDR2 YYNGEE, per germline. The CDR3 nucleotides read TGTGCCAGCAGCGCCGGGGGAGGGAAAGAAGAGACCCAGTACTTC. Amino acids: CASSAGGGKEETQYF.